This TCR beta chain emerged from a study of control samples from healthy donors and cancer patients. Repertoires were generated with immunoSEQ multiplex PCR, while TCRdb's copy carries only in-frame clones and drops some. The sample contains 35,000 to 45,000 clones, approximately 82% of which appear only once. Per the germline V gene, CDR1 is SGHDT and CDR2 is YYEEEE. The V gene lost 1 base and the J gene lost 7 bases, with 14 bases spanning the gap. The CDR3 is 14 amino acids. V gene TRBV5-6 combines with J gene TRBJ1-2; tentatively, D is TRBD1 (6 bases). Sequenced material: blood. The clonotype was recovered from a man aged 55 to 70 in good health. CDR3 residues: CASSLPGGTGGYTF. The CDR3 DNA sequence: TGTGCCAGCAGCTTGCCCGGGGGCACCGGTGGCTACACCTTC.